These 13 T cell receptor beta chains were sequenced from one sample in a study of blood T cell repertoires in COVID-19. The protocol was immunoSEQ multiplex PCR, while the TCRdb copy is restricted to in-frame clones and leaves out a portion. The table shows over 200,000 clones, with more than 70% occurring only once. The sequenced sample was peripheral blood. The source of these receptors is an elderly man with acute or convalescent COVID-19.

This chain connects TRBV5-1 to TRBJ2-5, with D possibly matching TRBD2 (5 bases). This CDR3 is built from 15 residues. V lost 4 bases and J 2 bases, leaving 15 bases between the germline ends. Germline V gives CDR1 SGHRS, CDR2 YFSETQ. As DNA, the CDR3 is TGCGCCAGCAGCCCCTACCTCGGGGAGCAAGAGACCCAGTACTTC. Translation: CASSPYLGEQETQYF.

This chain joins TRBV11-3 and TRBJ2-7, with D perhaps TRBD2 (6 bases). The CDR3 spans 15 residues. Germline values: CDR1 SGHNT, CDR2 YENEEA. V lost 1 base to trimming and J lost 3 bases, with 13 bases between them. CDR3 sequence: CASSLAGDSYYEQYF. As DNA, the CDR3 is TGTGCCAGCAGCTTAGCGGGAGATTCCTACTACGAGCAGTACTTC.

The chain employs TRBV30 and TRBJ1-6; D ambiguous. Trimming removed 0 bases at V and 9 bases at J, with 18 bases between. The germline V gene has CDR1 GTSNPN and CDR2 SVGIG (reference sequence). CDR3 length equals 16 residues. CDR3 sequence: CAWSVRPPGSGSPLHF. CDR3 in DNA: TGTGCCTGGAGTGTACGGCCCCCGGGGTCAGGTTCACCCCTCCACTTT.

The chain employs TRBV7-2 and TRBJ2-1; no clear D. The germline V gene has CDR1 SGHTA and CDR2 FQGNSA. The CDR3 spans 13 residues. V was clipped by 1 base and J by 4 bases, with 5 bases between them. Here the CDR3 reads CASSLDRYNEQFF. The CDR3 nucleotides are TGTGCCAGCAGCTTAGACCGGTACAATGAGCAGTTCTTC. Together with reference TRBV7-2 and TRBJ2-1, the CDR3 gives the full variable domain: GAGVSQSPSNKVTEKGKDVELRCDPISGHTALYWYRQSLGQGLEFLIYFQGNSAPDKSGLPSDRFSAERTGGSVSTLTIQRTQQEDSAVYLCASSLDRYNEQFFGPGTRLTVL.

This sequence joins TRBV20-1 and TRBJ1-5; D remains ambiguous. Between the trimmed V and J ends, which lost 3 bases and 0 bases, there was a span of 6 bases. Germline assignment: CDR1 DFQATT and CDR2 SNEGSKA (reference sequence). The CDR3 spans 13 residues. CDR3 nucleotides: TGCAGTGCTAGTGAGAGTAGCAATCAGCCCCAGCATTTT. Its protein product is CSASESSNQPQHF.

The chain employs TRBV9 and TRBJ2-3; a possible D gene is TRBD2 (6 bases). Trimming left V 3 bases short and J 6 bases short, with 14 bases between. CDR3 length: 14 amino acids. Germline CDR1 is SGDLS and CDR2 is YYNGEE. The CDR3 region is CASSAGGGPDTQYF. As DNA, the CDR3 is TGTGCCAGCAGCGCCGGTGGAGGGCCTGATACGCAGTATTTT.

The rearrangement joins TRBV7-9 to TRBJ2-2; D uncertain. The CDR3 extends over 12 amino acids. The V and J ends lost 6 bases and 4 bases respectively, with 6 bases between them. Germline CDR1 reads SEHNR; CDR2 reads FQNEAQ (reference sequence). The CDR3 region has the DNA TGTGCCAGCAGAACTGGCACCGGGGAGCTGTTTTTT. Encoded protein: CASRTGTGELFF.

The chain employs TRBV19 and TRBJ1-1; no clear D. The CDR3 runs 14 residues. V lost 1 base, J lost 6 bases, and 12 bases lay in between. Germline values: CDR1 LNHDA, CDR2 SQIVND (reference sequence). The CDR3 coding sequence is TGTGCCAGTAGTATAGCGCGGGGAACCGCTGAAGCTTTCTTT. It is translated as CASSIARGTAEAFF.

The J gene is TRBJ2-7, the V gene TRBV27, with 7 bases lining up with TRBD1. From germline, CDR1 is MNHEY and CDR2 SMNVEV (reference sequence). The CDR3 is 15 amino acids. V was clipped by 2 bases and J by 6 bases; unmatched bases: 10. The CDR3 bases are TGTGCCAGCAGTTTAAAGGGGGCGCCGGTATTCGAGCAGTACTTC. Translating it yields CASSLKGAPVFEQYF.

The V call is TRBV3-1 (or the pseudogene TRBV3-2), the J call TRBJ1-3; 8 positions match TRBD1. This CDR3 has 17 amino acids. Germline V gene data show CDR1 as LGHDT and CDR2 as YNNKEL (reference sequence). Trimming at V came to 2 bases and at J to 2 bases, leaving 8 bases not matched to a gene. CDR3: CASSQTPGQVTGNTIYF. The DNA for the CDR3 is TGTGCCAGCAGCCAAACCCCGGGACAGGTAACTGGAAACACCATATATTTT.

The chain links TRBV7-9 to TRBJ2-1; D is perhaps TRBD1 (5 bases). This CDR3 is built from 15 residues. Germline V gives CDR1 SEHNR, CDR2 FQNEAQ (reference sequence). V was cut by 5 bases and J by 6 bases, with 17 bases left in between. The CDR3 is CASSKAQGRVNEQFF. DNA for the CDR3: TGTGCCAGCAGCAAGGCCCAGGGAAGGGTCAATGAGCAGTTCTTC.

This clone was counted only a few times. J is TRBJ1-1 and V is TRBV9; D ambiguous. CDR3 size: 16 residues. V lost 0 bases, J lost 3 bases, and 15 bases lay in between. The germline gives CDR1 SGDLS, CDR2 YYNGEE. DNA for the CDR3: TGTGCCAGCAGCGTAGTGCCTCTTCTGGAGCACACTGAAGCTTTCTTT. Protein: CASSVVPLLEHTEAFF.

The chain joins TRBV9 to TRBJ2-1, with TRBD2 matching 11 bases. This CDR3 is 18 amino acids long. The junction had 5 bases not matched to a gene; V was cut back by 0 bases and J by 0 bases. Germline V CDR1 and CDR2: SGDLS, YYNGEE. The chain's CDR3 is CASSVVGSGGASYNEQFF. CDR3 nucleotides: TGTGCCAGCAGCGTAGTCGGTAGCGGGGGGGCCTCCTACAATGAGCAGTTCTTC.